The 20 T cell receptor beta chains below all came from one sample that was sequenced in a study of STAT3 mutations in large granular lymphocyte leukemia. Clones were read by immunoSEQ multiplex PCR, and TCRdb kept only the in-frame ones, dropping some. The sample has 30,000 to 40,000 clones, around 85% seen once. Overall study findings and caveats: At least one immunodominant TCR beta clonotype appeared in every T-cell large granular lymphocyte leukemia patient.

Antigen specificity for these receptors is unknown. Sequencing was done on a sample of peripheral blood mononuclear cells. These receptors all come from a man aged 55 to 69 with T-cell large granular lymphocyte leukemia. Some clones in this sample may be carry-over from other donors' samples.

The chain has TRBV6-1 and TRBJ1-1; 9 bases agree with TRBD1. V lost 3 bases and J lost 3; bases outside the gene matches: 5. The CDR3 is 15 amino acids. The germline CDR1 and CDR2 sequences are MNHNS and SASEGT. The CDR3 loop is CASSDEHRGHTEAFF. CDR3 coding DNA: TGTGCCAGCAGTGATGAGCACAGGGGGCACACTGAAGCTTTCTTT.

The chain uses TRBV25-1 and TRBJ1-2; no firm D call. The germline V gene has CDR1 MGHDK and CDR2 SYGVNS. The CDR3 runs 14 residues. V lost 2 bases and J lost 3, with 10 bases in between. CDR3 sequence reads: CASSEPNPYYGYTF. As DNA, the CDR3 is TGTGCCAGCAGTGAACCCAACCCCTACTATGGCTACACCTTC.

The chain links TRBV19 to TRBJ2-1; D remains ambiguous. Trimming pared 0 bases from V and 5 bases from J, leaving 5 bases between. The V gene's germline CDR1 is LNHDA and CDR2 SQIVND (reference sequence). This CDR3 is built from 13 residues. The CDR3 reads CASSIDRDNEQFF. CDR3 DNA: TGTGCCAGTAGTATAGATAGAGACAATGAGCAGTTCTTC.

The V gene is TRBV5-5, the J gene TRBJ2-2; D is unresolved. Trimming pared 1 base from V and 5 bases from J, leaving 12 bases between. In germline, CDR1 is SGHKS, CDR2 YYEKEE (reference sequence). This CDR3 has 15 amino acids. CDR3 nucleotides: TGTGCCAGCAGCTTGAAGCACGGAGCGACCGGGGAGCTGTTTTTT. This encodes CASSLKHGATGELFF.

V and J are TRBV29-1 and TRBJ2-3; 9 bases map to TRBD1. CDR1 is SQVTM, CDR2 ANQGSEA, per germline. CDR3 length: 18 residues. The ends lost 6 bases at V and 6 bases at J; junction bases unmatched: 22. The CDR3 is CSVTGTGNVGGELDTQYF. In nucleotides, the CDR3 is TGCAGCGTGACCGGGACAGGGAATGTGGGGGGCGAGTTGGATACGCAGTATTTT.

The V call is TRBV10-2, the J call TRBJ2-2, with D possibly TRBD2 on 6 matching bases. Trimming took 10 bases from V and 8 from J, leaving 29 bases between them. Germline V gene sequence: CDR1 WSHSY, CDR2 SAAADI. This CDR3 contains 17 residues. As DNA, the CDR3 is TGCGCCACCACCCCAGATCGGGGACTTCCCCCGGAAGGGGAGCTGTTTTTT. Its protein is CATTPDRGLPPEGELFF.

This rearrangement joins TRBV7-2 to TRBJ2-7; D is unclear. The germline gives CDR1 SGHTA, CDR2 FQGNSA. This CDR3 has 11 amino acids. The germline V and J ends were trimmed by 4 bases and 7 bases, with 8 bases remaining between them. This chain's CDR3 is CASSSDLEQYF. The CDR3 DNA reads TGTGCCAGCAGCTCGGATCTGGAGCAGTACTTC.

This clone was counted a few times. V is TRBV7-9 and J is TRBJ1-1; D remains unclear. There are 14 residues in the CDR3. Trimming removed 5 bases from V and 3 bases from J, with 13 bases in between. CDR1 is SEHNR, CDR2 FQNEAQ, per germline (reference sequence). In DNA, the CDR3 is TGTGCCAGCAGCACGAGGCAGGTGGACACTGAAGCTTTCTTT. This translates into CASSTRQVDTEAFF.

The chain carries TRBV6-5 and TRBJ1-2; TRBD1 might be the D (6 bases). The CDR3 is made up of 13 amino acids. Germline CDR1 is MNHEY and CDR2 is SVGAGI. V lost 0 bases and J 7 bases, leaving 9 bases between the germline ends. The CDR3 spells CASSYSTGTGYTF. CDR3 DNA sequence: TGTGCCAGCAGTTACTCCACAGGGACTGGCTACACCTTC.

The chain links TRBV29-1 to TRBJ1-2; D not resolved. The CDR3 loop spans 13 amino acids. V lost 7 bases and J lost 6, with 18 bases in between. Germline CDR1 reads SQVTM; CDR2 reads ANQGSEA. Written as DNA, the CDR3 is TGCAGCGCTCTCCGAGGAGGGCTCGATGGCTACACCTTC. Translated, it gives CSALRGGLDGYTF.

This clone was seen only once. The chain uses TRBV18 and TRBJ1-5, with 8 bases fitting TRBD1. Germline-derived CDR1 and CDR2 are KGHSH and LQKENI. The junction had 7 bases not matched to a gene; V was cut back by 2 bases and J by 7 bases. There are 15 residues in the CDR3. As DNA, the CDR3 is TGTGCCAGCTCACCAGACAGGGGAGGATGGCAGCCCCAGCATTTT. It translates to CASSPDRGGWQPQHF.

This chain links TRBV2 with TRBJ1-5; D is ambiguous. The germline gives CDR1 SNHLY, CDR2 FYNNEI. Trimming shortened V by 1 base and J by 0 bases, and 7 bases separated the two germline ends. The CDR3 runs 15 residues. CDR3 residues: CASSEEWDSNQPQHF. The CDR3, as DNA: TGTGCCAGCAGTGAAGAGTGGGATAGCAATCAGCCCCAGCATTTT.

This chain links TRBV19 with TRBJ2-3; D call uncertain. Germline V CDR1 and CDR2: LNHDA, SQIVND (reference sequence). The CDR3 totals 15 residues. Trimming left V 5 bases short and J 6 bases short, with 18 bases between. The CDR3 DNA sequence: TGTGCCAGTAGTCCCTTACTAATCGGGTCCGATACGCAGTATTTT. Its translation is CASSPLLIGSDTQYF.

The chain is built from TRBV30 and TRBJ2-3, with D possibly called TRBD1 or TRBD2 (5 bases each). The germline V and J ends were trimmed by 3 bases and 4 bases, with 11 bases remaining between them. Germline CDR1 GTSNPN, CDR2 SVGIG (reference sequence). The CDR3 is 13 residues long. The CDR3 nucleotides read TGTGCCTGGAGCGAGGGGACGCCAGATACGCAGTATTTT. Translation gives CAWSEGTPDTQYF.

This chain uses TRBV5-1 with TRBJ1-1, with 7 positions matching TRBD1. The germline gives CDR1 SGHRS, CDR2 YFSETQ. V lost 5 bases and J lost 4; bases outside the gene matches: 8. The CDR3 has 14 residues. CDR3 loop: CASSSLTGSTEAFF. CDR3 nucleotides: TGCGCCAGCAGTTCCCTGACAGGGAGCACTGAAGCTTTCTTT. The full variable domain, in which reference TRBV5-1 and TRBJ1-1 provide the parts outside the CDR3, is KAGVTQTPRYLIKTRGQQVTLSCSPISGHRSVSWYQQTPGQGLQFLFEYFSETQRNKGNFPGRFSGRQFSNSRSEMNVSTLELGDSALYLCASSSLTGSTEAFFGQGTRLTVV.

The chain is built from TRBV29-1 and TRBJ2-7, with D possibly matching TRBD1 (6 bases). This CDR3 contains 11 residues. CDR1 and CDR2 from the germline V gene are SQVTM and ANQGSEA. V lost 4 bases and J 4 bases, leaving 8 bases between the germline ends. CDR3 loop: CSVVRGYEQYF. CDR3 coding DNA: TGCAGCGTTGTGAGGGGGTACGAGCAGTACTTC.

This chain links TRBV7-2 with TRBJ2-7; no definite D call. The CDR3 loop spans 12 amino acids. Germline lookup yields CDR1 SGHTA and CDR2 FQGNSA. Between the trimmed V and J ends, which lost 2 bases and 5 bases, there was a span of 7 bases. CDR3 sequence reads: CASSLRQHEQYF. Written as DNA, the CDR3 is TGTGCCAGCAGCTTAAGGCAGCACGAGCAGTACTTC.

The chain employs TRBV6-1 and TRBJ2-7; 7 bases align to TRBD2. J lost 2 bases, V lost 1 base, and 5 bases had no gene match. The CDR3 runs to 15 residues. The germline V gene has CDR1 MNHNS and CDR2 SASEGT. CDR3: CASSEVRGGTYEQYF. DNA for the CDR3: TGTGCCAGCAGTGAAGTACGGGGAGGGACCTACGAGCAGTACTTC.

The V and J genes are TRBV18 and TRBJ2-1, with 11 bases identical to TRBD2. Germline loops: CDR1 KGHSH, CDR2 LQKENI. This CDR3 is built from 17 residues. Trimming at V came to 6 bases and at J to 2 bases, leaving 9 bases not matched to a gene. The CDR3 region has the DNA TGTGCCAGCTCTCTCGACCCGGGACTAGCGGCCTACAATGAGCAGTTCTTC. Its translation: CASSLDPGLAAYNEQFF.

Of note for this clone: In the same sample, other DNA sequences code for this CDR3. The V gene is TRBV25-1, the J gene TRBJ1-2, with a tentative D call TRBD1 (5 bases). The CDR3 sequence is 13 residues long. Germline loops: CDR1 MGHDK, CDR2 SYGVNS. Between the trimmed V and J ends, which lost 3 bases and 2 bases, there was a span of 7 bases. Here the CDR3 reads CASSEYRNYGYTF. For the CDR3, the DNA is TGTGCCAGCAGTGAGTACAGGAACTATGGCTACACCTTC.